The entry below gives a single TCR beta chain sequence along with its context. What it binds is not known. Sequencing relied on immunoSEQ assay v3.0, run at survey level. The table came from immunoSEQ multiplex PCR; TCRdb's copy has only in-frame clones and leaves some out. The table shows 20,000 to 25,000 clones, with 75% to 90% occurring only once. CDR3 length: 19 amino acids. The data derive from a study of long-term antiretroviral therapy in people with HIV. Study outcomes and limitations: HIV repertoires spanned narrower CDR3 length ranges than controls.

The chain uses TRBV1 and TRBJ1-3. TRBV1 constitutes a pseudogene. The sample here was unsorted PBMCs, taken 1.2 years after starting antiretroviral therapy. This clonotype originated in a woman between 40 and 55 years old with HIV. CDR3 nucleotide sequence: TGCACCAGCAGCCATCGCCAAGCGGCATCTTGGCTCTCTGGAAACACCATATATTTT. Translation: CTSSHRQAASWLSGNTIYF.